Following are 9 T cell receptor beta chains from one sample sequenced in a study of identical twins. TCRdb itself ran the 5' RACE reads through MiXCR, one entry per CDR3 protein. In the table there are approximately 1.8 million distinct CDR3 sequences, around 29% of which are singletons. The source material was cord blood. The source of these receptors is a newborn girl in good health.

This clonotype was seen ten or more times. The chain joins TRBV29-1 to TRBJ2-4; no clear D gene. V was pared by 4 bases and J by 0 bases, with 13 bases between. This CDR3 is built from 15 residues. CDR1 SQVTM and CDR2 ANQGSEA come from the germline V gene. The CDR3 DNA sequence: TGCAGCGTTGGAGAGGACGGATTAGCCAAAAACATTCAGTACTTC. It specifies CSVGEDGLAKNIQYF. Full variable domain (remainder filled in from reference TRBV29-1 and TRBJ2-4): SAVISQKPSRDICQRGTSLTIQCQVDSQVTMMFWYRQQPGQSLTLIATANQGSEATYESGFVIDKFPISRPNLTFSTLTVSNMSPEDSSIYLCSVGEDGLAKNIQYFGAGTRLSVL.

The chain couples TRBV14 to TRBJ2-1; maybe TRBD1 (6 bases). Trimming took off 6 bases at V and 3 bases at J, with 18 bases between the two ends. This CDR3 comprises 16 residues. Germline lookup yields CDR1 SGHDN and CDR2 FVKESK. The CDR3 is CASSHRVGGFYNEQFF. In DNA form, the CDR3 reads TGTGCCAGCAGTCACAGGGTTGGGGGTTTCTACAATGAGCAGTTCTTC.

This clonotype was found once. V gene TRBV3-1 combines with J gene TRBJ1-6; 7 bases match TRBD1. Germline V CDR1 and CDR2: LGHDT, YNNKEL (reference sequence). The junction had 12 bases not matched to a gene; V was cut back by 0 bases and J by 7 bases. This CDR3 has 18 amino acids. DNA for the CDR3: TGTGCCAGCAGCCAAGATCCTCTTTTGGGCAGGGGGAATTCACCCCTCCACTTT. It yields the protein CASSQDPLLGRGNSPLHF.

The chain combines TRBV7-6 with TRBJ2-7; 8 bases agree with TRBD1. CDR3 length equals 15 residues. The V and J ends lost 2 bases and 7 bases, in that order; junction bases with no gene match: 10. The germline V gene encodes CDR1 SGHVS and CDR2 FNYEAQ. The CDR3: CASSLRQGNRNEQYF. The CDR3 nucleotides read TGTGCCAGCAGCTTAAGACAGGGGAATAGGAATGAGCAGTACTTC.

In its sample, this clonotype was seen a few times. The genes are TRBV6-1 and TRBJ2-1; D perhaps matches TRBD2 (6 bases). The length of the CDR3 is 15 residues. Germline loops: CDR1 MNHNS, CDR2 SASEGT. V was clipped by 2 bases and J by 6 bases, with 14 bases between them. The CDR3 protein is CASSESGGNLNEQFF. CDR3 bases: TGTGCCAGCAGTGAATCTGGGGGGAATCTCAATGAGCAGTTCTTC.

V gene TRBV19 combines with J gene TRBJ2-7; the D gene is possibly TRBD1 (6 bases). The CDR3 is 15 amino acids. Germline CDR1 LNHDA, CDR2 SQIVND (reference sequence). V was clipped by 5 bases and J by 3 bases, with 17 bases between them. In DNA form, the CDR3 reads TGTGCCAGTAGTCCAGGGACATCGAAGAGCTACGAGCAGTACTTC. Protein: CASSPGTSKSYEQYF.

This clonotype occurred many times. The chain employs TRBV5-1 and TRBJ2-7; TRBD1 is a possible D gene (6 bases). Germline lookup yields CDR1 SGHRS and CDR2 YFSETQ. Between the trimmed V and J ends, which lost 0 bases and 2 bases, there was a span of 9 bases. The CDR3 length is 14 residues. CDR3 residues: CASSLGQAPYEQYF. In nucleotides, the CDR3 is TGCGCCAGCAGCTTGGGACAGGCCCCCTACGAGCAGTACTTC.

The V gene is TRBV2, the J gene TRBJ2-4; D is uncertain. Germline values: CDR1 SNHLY, CDR2 FYNNEI. V dropped 4 bases and J dropped 13 bases, with 26 bases sitting between them. The CDR3 runs 16 residues. CDR3: CASSVAAALVFNEQYF. CDR3 nucleotide sequence: TGTGCCAGCAGTGTTGCCGCAGCGCTCGTCTTCAATGAGCAGTACTTC.

This clonotype was observed a handful of times. The chain combines TRBV20-1 with TRBJ2-4, with a weak D call TRBD1 (5 bases). The CDR3 has 12 residues. V was clipped by 1 base and J by 13 bases, with 14 bases between them. CDR1 DFQATT and CDR2 SNEGSKA come from the germline V gene (reference sequence). The chain's CDR3 is CSARGGRVEQYF. The CDR3, as DNA: TGCAGTGCTAGAGGGGGCCGGGTTGAGCAGTACTTC.